What follows describes a single T cell receptor (beta chain). In this sample, this clonotype turned up many times. What this receptor recognizes is not known. Qualities for individual bases were not recorded, and no much larger clone is one base off. These data come from a study of Graves' ophthalmopathy and Graves' hyperthyroidism (dated by TCRdb to the late 2010s). Background on the whole study: Peripheral blood was collected at initial diagnosis, prior to any treatment. In total, approximately 130 blood samples were TCR-sequenced: 43 ophthalmopathy, roughly 77 hyperthyroidism and about 17 hyperthyroidism-to-ophthalmopathy patients. To explore V-J signatures that distinguish ophthalmopathy from hyperthyroidism, a discovery set of 100 patients was enrolled, made up of 40 to 45 with ophthalmopathy and under 65 with stable hyperthyroidism. An independent validation cohort was composed of some 19 hyperthyroidism patients and around 16 patients who later progressed from hyperthyroidism to ophthalmopathy. The study used signatures of the TCR beta repertoire to tell Graves' ophthalmopathy apart from Graves' hyperthyroidism and to predict which patients would progress to ophthalmopathy. After sampling, hyperthyroidism patients received methimazole starting at 30 mg daily, and ophthalmopathy patients received high-dose intravenous methylprednisolone. In more than five hyperthyroidism patients, the T-cell repertoires found in thyroid tissue were compared with those found in blood. Study-level results and caveats: The 13-signature model separated ophthalmopathy from stable hyperthyroidism with 85% to 90% sensitivity and about 84% specificity in cross-validation, and 80%/75% in the test set. In validation, the model predicted ophthalmopathy progression with about 71% sensitivity and approximately 78% specificity; 12 predicted patients were CT-confirmed with GO in a median of around 6 months. Among expanded thyroid clonotypes with frequency above 0.001, most also showed up in blood, which suggests that blood repertoires may reflect the thyroid immune response. Sample size was not statistically predetermined, and group allocation was not concealed from the investigators.

For repertoire sequencing, TCR beta CDR3 regions were amplified from RNA transcripts. A first-round RT-PCR used HTBI primers with the Qiagen OneStep RT-PCR kit, followed by a second-round multiplex PCR, size selection and purification. Libraries were sequenced on an Illumina HiSeq2000 using paired-end 100 bp reads. In the original analysis: SOAPnuke was used to process the reads, removing any read that contained adapters or uncalled bases, had a mean Phred below 15, or lacked an exact match to the constant primer or identifier. COPE v1.2.5 was used to merge the high-quality paired reads. Each unique nucleotide sequence was treated as a clonotype, and MiTCR v1.1 was used to align the clonotypes to the IMGT TRB V, D and J references. The analysis was limited to V-J combinations with a frequency above 0.0001, which together covered 99.2% of repertoires. For each V-J combination, a TCR clonal expansion and chaos score was defined as F50 clonal expansion divided by the chaos observed in the TCRdist matrix. Welch's t-statistics and random forest were used to narrow the features down to 10 to 15 V-J combinations, which were then fed into a naive Bayes classifier. The similarity between thyroid and blood repertoires was quantified using the Morisita-Horn index. TCRdb trimmed the raw reads at Q25, called clones with MiXCR and kept productive beta chains. Each CDR3 protein appears once, grouped with its most common genes and DNA. The V and J calls, along with clone size, are taken from TCRdb and not from the paper's own processing. Within this sample are about 700,000 distinct CDR3 sequences, with roughly 39% of them counted one time only. Together, the top ten hold over 2.5% of the sample.

Ophthalmopathy patients were characterized by moderately to severely active disease, a Clinical Activity Score of at least 3, a NOSPECS grade of at least 4, and a disease duration under 3 months. Patients with other autoimmune diseases, uncontrolled infections, pregnancy or lactation were excluded from the study. Clinical symptoms, serum thyroxine, TRAb, thyroid ultrasound and orbital computed tomography formed the basis of the diagnosis. PBMCs were isolated from about 10 ml of fresh peripheral blood by Ficoll-Paque density gradient centrifugation. Total RNA was extracted with Trizol reagent and quality-checked on an Agilent 2100 Bioanalyzer. The CDR3 goes from the cysteine to the phenylalanine over 14 residues. Just the 42-base CDR3 DNA is kept, in frame starting at base 1. The trim is 3 bases for V and 4 bases for J, with a gap of 9 bases between the germline ends. CDR1 LNHDA and CDR2 SQIVND were looked up in the germline V gene (reference sequence).

The source material was peripheral blood. The TCR sequence derives from an adult man with Graves' ophthalmopathy. The receptor chain draws on TRBV19 and TRBJ2-2; no D gene call is confident. The bases are TGTGCCAGTAGTATCCCCCTTGGCACCGGGGAGCTGTTTTTT. This is translated as CASSIPLGTGELFF.